The 31 T cell receptor beta chains reported below all come from one sample, sequenced in a study of blood T cell repertoires in COVID-19. Only in-frame clones appear in the TCRdb table, and some are missing; sequencing was by immunoSEQ multiplex PCR. The sample yields more than 85,000 clones, around 86% seen once. Sequenced material: peripheral blood. Receptor source: a woman in her sixties or seventies with acute or convalescent COVID-19.

The chain employs TRBV18 and TRBJ2-2; D is unclear. The germline CDR1 and CDR2 sequences are KGHSH and LQKENI. CDR3 length: 13 residues. V lost 3 bases to trimming and J lost 6 bases, with 8 bases between them. The CDR3 is CASSPLLAGELFF. CDR3 coding DNA: TGTGCCAGCTCACCCCTTCTCGCCGGGGAGCTGTTTTTT. Variable domain in full (rest from reference TRBV18 and TRBJ2-2): NAGVMQNPRHLVRRRGQEARLRCSPMKGHSHVYWYRQLPEEGLKFMVYLQKENIIDESGMPKERFSAEFPKEGPSILRIQQVVRGDSAAYFCASSPLLAGELFFGEGSRLTVL.

This clone has more than one count but fewer than ten. The chain has TRBV6-4 and TRBJ1-2; D not resolved. V lost 3 bases and J lost 4, with 9 bases in between. Germline CDR1 is MRHNA and CDR2 is SNTAGT. CDR3 size: 13 residues. The CDR3 protein is CASSENKFYGYTF. CDR3 coding DNA: TGTGCCAGCAGTGAGAACAAATTCTATGGCTACACCTTC.

The CDR3 is CASSHPTAGQPQHF. CDR3 nucleotides: TGTGCCAGCAGCCACCCGACAGCGGGGCAGCCCCAGCATTTT. The chain couples TRBV7-9 to TRBJ1-5; a possible D gene is TRBD1 (5 bases). Germline CDR1 is SEHNR and CDR2 is FQNEAQ (reference sequence). The CDR3 consists of 14 residues. V lost 5 bases to trimming and J lost 7 bases, with 15 bases between them.

This clone has a single count. V and J are TRBV2 and TRBJ1-5; D not certain. CDR1 is SNHLY, CDR2 FYNNEI, per germline. CDR3 length equals 15 residues. V lost 0 bases to trimming and J lost 4 bases, with 10 bases between them. The CDR3 DNA is TGTGCCAGCAGTGAAGCGGCAGGTTTAAATCAGCCCCAGCATTTT. Protein product: CASSEAAGLNQPQHF.

CDR3 residues: CASSPLPGQGTEAFF. The CDR3 DNA reads as TGTGCCAGCTCACCCCTCCCAGGGCAGGGGACTGAAGCTTTCTTT. The V and J genes are TRBV18 and TRBJ1-1; D might be TRBD1 (6 bases). Germline V gene sequence: CDR1 KGHSH, CDR2 LQKENI. The CDR3 runs to 15 residues. V was clipped by 3 bases and J by 5 bases, with 16 bases between them.

The genes are TRBV6-1 and TRBJ1-3; 7 positions agree with TRBD1. The CDR3 is made up of 16 amino acids. CDR1 is MNHNS, CDR2 SASEGT, per germline. The ends lost 4 bases at V and 4 bases at J; junction bases unmatched: 10. The CDR3 sequence: CASSGKDRVYGNTIYF. CDR3 nucleotide sequence: TGTGCCAGCAGTGGGAAAGACAGGGTCTACGGAAACACCATATATTTT.

This clone has only one observation. The chain carries TRBV7-9 and TRBJ1-2; D is uncertain. Trimming pared 0 bases from V and 3 bases from J, leaving 8 bases between. Germline CDR1 reads SEHNR; CDR2 reads FQNEAQ (reference sequence). The CDR3 is made up of 14 amino acids. The CDR3 nucleotides read TGTGCCAGCAGCTTAGCGTTGCGGGACTATGGCTACACCTTC. This encodes CASSLALRDYGYTF.

The chain recombines TRBV19 with TRBJ1-3, with 7 bases matching TRBD1. This CDR3 is 18 amino acids long. Germline V gives CDR1 LNHDA, CDR2 SQIVND (reference sequence). The ends lost 5 bases at V and 0 bases at J; junction bases unmatched: 13. CDR3 DNA sequence: TGTGCCAGTAGTCTAAGGTCCGGGACAGACACCTCTGGAAACACCATATATTTT. Its protein product is CASSLRSGTDTSGNTIYF.

The CDR3 DNA is TGTGCCAGCAGTAATACAGGGAGAAAGGGCAATCAGCCCCAGCATTTT. Amino acids: CASSNTGRKGNQPQHF. The genes are TRBV28 and TRBJ1-5; weak D call: TRBD1 (6 bases). V shed 5 bases and J shed 2 bases, with 16 bases lying between them. The CDR3 totals 16 residues. CDR1 is MDHEN, CDR2 SYDVKM, per germline.

This chain connects TRBV2 to TRBJ1-5; no reliable D call. The germline V gene has CDR1 SNHLY and CDR2 FYNNEI. V gave up 8 bases and J gave up 3 bases, with 11 bases separating them. The CDR3 runs 13 residues. The CDR3 sequence: CASGGQVNQPQHF. CDR3 nucleotide sequence: TGTGCCAGCGGTGGGCAGGTCAATCAGCCCCAGCATTTT.

This chain uses TRBV19 with TRBJ2-3; D is ambiguous. Per the germline V gene, CDR1 is LNHDA and CDR2 is SQIVND (reference sequence). The CDR3 runs 13 residues. Trimming shortened V by 10 bases and J by 0 bases, and 11 bases separated the two germline ends. This CDR3 reads CATKLPSTDTQYF. CDR3 nucleotides: TGTGCCACCAAGCTCCCCAGCACAGATACGCAGTATTTT.

This chain joins TRBV19 and TRBJ2-6; maybe TRBD2 (5 bases). CDR3 length: 18 amino acids. Germline V gene sequence: CDR1 LNHDA, CDR2 SQIVND (reference sequence). Trimming left V 8 bases short and J 0 bases short, with 20 bases between. CDR3 sequence reads: CASLPGSLIFSGANVLTF. DNA for the CDR3: TGTGCCAGTCTGCCGGGGTCCTTGATATTCTCTGGGGCCAACGTCCTGACTTTC.

V is TRBV19 and J is TRBJ2-1; 10 bases align to TRBD2. Germline-derived CDR1 and CDR2 are LNHDA and SQIVND (reference sequence). The CDR3 consists of 21 residues. The junction had 27 bases not matched to a gene; V was cut back by 4 bases and J by 9 bases. The CDR3 here is CASSKLGAVGLAGAVISEQFF. CDR3 sequence (DNA): TGTGCCAGTAGTAAACTCGGAGCCGTAGGCCTAGCGGGAGCCGTAATCAGTGAGCAGTTCTTC.

This clone was picked up a small number of times. The chain links TRBV4-2 to TRBJ1-1; D gene unclear. The V end was cut by 0 bases, the J end by 3 bases, with 5 bases between. Per germline, CDR1 LGHNA and CDR2 YNFKEQ. The CDR3 spans 13 residues. CDR3 DNA: TGTGCCAGCAGCCAAGATCTTTACACTGAAGCTTTCTTT. Translated, it gives CASSQDLYTEAFF.

This clone was recorded once. The chain has TRBV6-5 and TRBJ2-7; D remains unclear. The CDR3 totals 15 residues. V lost 5 bases and J 0 bases, leaving 14 bases between the germline ends. The germline gives CDR1 MNHEY, CDR2 SVGAGI. The CDR3 sequence is CASSHFISSSYEQYV. As DNA, the CDR3 is TGTGCCAGCAGTCATTTCATATCTAGCTCCTACGAGCAGTACGTC.

The genes are TRBV5-1 and TRBJ1-5, with D hard to call. The CDR3 totals 13 residues. CDR1 SGHRS and CDR2 YFSETQ come from the germline V gene. Trimming shortened V by 4 bases and J by 0 bases, and 5 bases separated the two germline ends. The CDR3, as DNA: TGCGCCAGCAGCCGAGATAGCAATCAGCCCCAGCATTTT. As protein: CASSRDSNQPQHF.

V is TRBV5-1 and J is TRBJ2-3; the D gene is possibly TRBD1 (5 bases). V was shortened by 0 bases and J by 1 base, with 9 bases between the two germline ends. The germline gives CDR1 SGHRS, CDR2 YFSETQ. This CDR3 is 15 amino acids long. CDR3 region: CASSLEGQGTDTQYF. The CDR3 DNA is TGCGCCAGCAGCTTGGAGGGGCAGGGCACAGATACGCAGTATTTT.

The chain is built from TRBV11-2 and TRBJ1-6; no definite D call. Germline V CDR1 and CDR2: SGHAT, FQNNGV. CDR3 size: 15 residues. V was cut by 4 bases and J by 6 bases, with 13 bases left in between. The CDR3, as DNA: TGTGCCAGCAGCTCAGATTTACAAGTTAATTCACCCCTCCACTTT. This sequence encodes CASSSDLQVNSPLHF.

The chain links TRBV16 to TRBJ2-5; 10 bases line up with TRBD1. Germline assignment: CDR1 KGHSY and CDR2 FQNENV. With 1 base clipped from V and 4 bases from J, the junction kept 9 bases outside the gene matches. The length of the CDR3 is 17 residues. The CDR3, as DNA: TGTGCCAGCAGCCAATTCCCGGACAGGGGGGACGGAGAGACCCAGTACTTC. This encodes CASSQFPDRGDGETQYF.

This clone was detected a few times. The chain is built from TRBV19 and TRBJ1-5; TRBD1 aligns across 10 bases. V lost 9 bases to trimming and J lost 7 bases; unmatched junction nucleotides: 9. Germline V gene sequence: CDR1 LNHDA, CDR2 SQIVND (reference sequence). The CDR3 runs to 14 residues. The CDR3, as DNA: TGTGCCAGCTCTCGGGGACAGGGGACCCAGCCCCAGCATTTT. Protein product: CASSRGQGTQPQHF. Variable domain in full (rest from reference TRBV19 and TRBJ1-5): DGGITQSPKYLFRKEGQNVTLSCEQNLNHDAMYWYRQDPGQGLRLIYYSQIVNDFQKGDIAEGYSVSREKKESFPLTVTSAQKNPTAFYLCASSRGQGTQPQHFGDGTRLSIL.

V is TRBV18 and J is TRBJ1-1; 7 nucleotides line up with TRBD1. J gave up 1 base and V 3 bases, and 14 bases lay outside the gene matches. Looked up from germline, CDR1 is KGHSH and CDR2 is LQKENI. The CDR3 sequence is 18 residues long. CDR3 in DNA: TGTGCCAGCTCACCTATATCGATCGAGGGGGCAGCGAACACTGAAGCTTTCTTT. Residues: CASSPISIEGAANTEAFF.

This clone was detected once. The V gene is TRBV18, the J gene TRBJ2-3; D uncertain. Germline V CDR1 and CDR2: KGHSH, LQKENI. The CDR3 covers 15 residues. V was shortened by 1 base and J by 0 bases, with 8 bases between the two germline ends. The CDR3 loop is CASSPLGFSTDTQYF. In DNA form, the CDR3 reads TGTGCCAGCTCACCACTGGGCTTTAGCACAGATACGCAGTATTTT.

The chain couples TRBV11-2 to TRBJ1-3, with 7 positions matching TRBD1. With 6 bases clipped from V and 6 bases from J, the junction kept 8 bases outside the gene matches. CDR1 is SGHAT and CDR2 is FQNNGV in the germline V gene. There are 14 residues in the CDR3. This CDR3 reads CASRLTGVENTIYF. CDR3 sequence (DNA): TGTGCCAGCAGGCTCACAGGGGTTGAAAACACCATATATTTT.

CDR3 residues: CASRAGTGGFGYGYTF. The CDR3, as DNA: TGTGCCAGCAGGGCCGGGACAGGGGGTTTTGGCTATGGCTACACCTTC. This sequence joins TRBV27 and TRBJ1-2, with 11 nucleotides matching TRBD1. Germline lookup yields CDR1 MNHEY and CDR2 SMNVEV (reference sequence). CDR3 length equals 16 residues. Trimming at V came to 6 bases and at J to 4 bases, leaving 10 bases not matched to a gene.

The chain links TRBV28 to TRBJ1-5; TRBD1 might be the D (6 bases). The CDR3 has 16 amino acids. Germline V gene data show CDR1 as MDHEN and CDR2 as SYDVKM. Trimming took off 6 bases at V and 0 bases at J, with 15 bases between the two ends. The DNA of the CDR3 is TGTGCCAGCAGCCTAGACAGGCAACTTAGCAATCAGCCCCAGCATTTT. It specifies CASSLDRQLSNQPQHF. The full variable domain, its missing parts supplied by reference TRBV28 and TRBJ1-5, is DVKVTQSSRYLVKRTGEKVFLECVQDMDHENMFWYRQDPGLGLRLIYFSYDVKMKEKGDIPEGYSVSREKKERFSLILESASTNQTSMYLCASSLDRQLSNQPQHFGDGTRLSIL.

The gene calls are TRBV18 and TRBJ2-5; 14 bases align to TRBD2. Per the germline V gene, CDR1 is KGHSH and CDR2 is LQKENI. The V gene end was trimmed by 3 bases and the J gene end by 2 bases; junction bases not matched to a gene: 2. There are 16 residues in the CDR3. CDR3 in amino acids: CASSPGLAGGQETQYF. The DNA for the CDR3 is TGTGCCAGCTCACCCGGACTAGCGGGAGGTCAAGAGACCCAGTACTTC.

The sample holds one count of this clone. The rearrangement joins TRBV19 to TRBJ1-1; 10 nucleotides line up with TRBD1. The CDR3 runs 15 residues. Trimming cost V 1 base and J 5 bases; bases outside gene matches: 4. Germline CDR1 is LNHDA and CDR2 is SQIVND (reference sequence). The CDR3 is CASSIGQGALTEAFF. The CDR3 bases are TGTGCCAGTAGTATAGGACAGGGGGCGCTTACTGAAGCTTTCTTT.

This clone was found once. This chain uses TRBV18 with TRBJ1-3; D is uncertain. The length of the CDR3 is 14 residues. Germline CDR1 is KGHSH and CDR2 is LQKENI. Trimming left V 6 bases short and J 4 bases short, with 13 bases between. For the CDR3, the DNA is TGTGCCAGCTCCTTCGGGCAGCGGGGAAACACCATATATTTT. Translated: CASSFGQRGNTIYF.

This clone was seen only a few times. The chain has TRBV5-8 and TRBJ2-7; 9 nucleotides match TRBD1. The J segment lost 4 bases and the V segment lost 5 bases, leaving 10 bases of the junction unmatched. This CDR3 spans 15 amino acids. The germline CDR1 and CDR2 sequences are SGHTS and YDEGEE. CDR3 in DNA: TGTGCCAGCAGATATCCGGGACAGGGTTTATACGAGCAGTACTTC. Translating gives CASRYPGQGLYEQYF.

The V and J genes are TRBV3-1 (or the pseudogene TRBV3-2) and TRBJ1-6, with D possibly matching TRBD1 (6 bases). The CDR3 totals 16 residues. Trimming took off 4 bases at V and 9 bases at J, with 19 bases between the two ends. Germline CDR1 is LGHDT and CDR2 is YNNKEL (reference sequence). The CDR3 DNA reads TGTGCCAGCAGCCGTGGGGGCGGGCCCATAATTTCACCCCTCCACTTT. Residues: CASSRGGGPIISPLHF.

The gene calls are TRBV27 and TRBJ1-5; D remains ambiguous. V was clipped by 3 bases and J by 1 base, with 16 bases between them. Germline V gene sequence: CDR1 MNHEY, CDR2 SMNVEV (reference sequence). This CDR3 is 17 amino acids long. Written as DNA, the CDR3 is TGTGCCAGCAGTTTCTATCGCGGCAGCTTAAGCAATCAGCCCCAGCATTTT. It codes for CASSFYRGSLSNQPQHF.